The subject of this entry is one T cell receptor (beta chain). Its target is unknown. The 5'RACE template-switching step produced TCR cDNA and added a universal primer site and UMIs. Each CDR3 protein is one row after TCRdb ran MiXCR on the 5' RACE reads. The table lists 150,000 to 200,000 distinct CDR3 sequences, approximately 9.9% of them singletons. The source of the sample is a study of T cells after yellow fever vaccination. In the study overall: SMART-Seq v4 Ultra Low Input prepared the low-cell-number fractions.

General observations from the study: Booster samples showed a return of most primary-vaccination clones (around 96% CD4, 70% to 90% CD8).

V was shortened by 6 bases and J by 7 bases, with 9 bases between the two germline ends. The CDR3 loop spans 11 amino acids. The germline gives CDR1 MNHEY, CDR2 SVGAGI. The sample consisted of CD8+ T cells sorted from PBMCs, taken 15 days after the yellow fever booster vaccination. The chain has TRBV6-5 and TRBJ2-5, with D tentatively TRBD2 (5 bases). The sequence came from a man between 18 and 29 years old who received the YFV17D yellow fever vaccine. CDR3 amino acids: CASSGVGTQYF. CDR3 sequence (DNA): TGTGCCAGCAGCGGGGTGGGGACCCAGTACTTC.